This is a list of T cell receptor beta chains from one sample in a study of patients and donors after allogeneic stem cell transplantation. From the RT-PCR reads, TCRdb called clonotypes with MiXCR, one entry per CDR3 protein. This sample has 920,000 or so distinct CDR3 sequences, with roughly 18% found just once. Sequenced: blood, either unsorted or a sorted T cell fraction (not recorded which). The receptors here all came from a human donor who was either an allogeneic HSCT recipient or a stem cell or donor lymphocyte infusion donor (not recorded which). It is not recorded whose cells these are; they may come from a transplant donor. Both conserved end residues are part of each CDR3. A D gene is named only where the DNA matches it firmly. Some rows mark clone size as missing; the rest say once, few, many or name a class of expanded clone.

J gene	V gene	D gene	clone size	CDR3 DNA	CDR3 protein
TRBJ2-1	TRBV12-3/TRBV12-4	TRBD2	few	TGTGCCAGTTCCCGAAGGGCGGGGGTCCTCTACAATGAGCAGTTCTTC	CASSRRAGVLYNEQFF
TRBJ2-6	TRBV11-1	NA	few	TGTGCCAGCAGCTTAGCGAATTTAACAGGTTGGTCCTGGGCCAACGTCCTGACTTTC	CASSLANLTGWSWANVLTF
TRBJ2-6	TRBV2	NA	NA	TGTGCCAGCAGTACAAGCTGGGGGGGCGGCTCTGGGGCCAACGTCCTGACTTTC	CASSTSWGGGSGANVLTF
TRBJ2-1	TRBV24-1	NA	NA	TGTGCCACCAGCCGAAGCGGCGGAGGGCAGTTCTTC	CATSRSGGGQFF
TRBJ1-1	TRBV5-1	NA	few	TGCGCCAGCAGCTTAGGGGGGCAGCCGAACACTGAAGCTTTCTTT	CASSLGGQPNTEAFF
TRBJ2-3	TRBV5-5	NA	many	TGTGCCAGCAGCTCGGGGCGGACCCATAGCACAGATACGCAGTATTTT	CASSSGRTHSTDTQYF
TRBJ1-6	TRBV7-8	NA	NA	TGTGCCAGCAGCTTGGAACCCCCGGCCTCACCCCTCCACTTT	CASSLEPPASPLHF
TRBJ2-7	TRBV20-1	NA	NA	TGCAGTGCTCTCACAGGGTTGAGTCCCTACGAGCAGTACTTC	CSALTGLSPYEQYF
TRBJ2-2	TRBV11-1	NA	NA	TGTGCCAGCAGCTTAAAATCAGGGGGGCTTTTTCGGGACACCGGGGAGCTGTTTTTT	CASSLKSGGLFRDTGELFF
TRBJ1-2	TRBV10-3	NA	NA	TGTGCCATCCCCCCGGCTGGCTACACCTTC	CAIPPAGYTF
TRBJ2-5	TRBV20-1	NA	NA	TGCAGTGCTGGGCGGGCCTCCCAAGAGACCCAGTACTTC	CSAGRASQETQYF
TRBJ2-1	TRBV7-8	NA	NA	TGTGCCAGCAGCTTATACAGGGCCAATGAGCAGTTCTTC	CASSLYRANEQFF
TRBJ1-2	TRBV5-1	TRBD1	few	TGCGCCAGCAGCTTGGCGGTGGGACAGGACTATGGCTACACCTTC	CASSLAVGQDYGYTF
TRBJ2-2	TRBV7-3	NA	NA	TGTGCCAGCAGCACTCCTCAGCCCGGTGAGCTGTTTTTT	CASSTPQPGELFF
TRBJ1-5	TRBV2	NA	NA	TGTGCCAGCAGTCTTGACAGGCTTCAGCCCCAGCATTTT	CASSLDRLQPQHF
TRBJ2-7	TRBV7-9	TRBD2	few	TGTGCCAGCAGCTTAATGAGCGGGAGATCCTACGAGCAGTACTTC	CASSLMSGRSYEQYF
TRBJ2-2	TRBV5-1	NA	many	TGCGCCAGCAGCTTGGTGGACACCGGGGAGCTGTTTTTT	CASSLVDTGELFF
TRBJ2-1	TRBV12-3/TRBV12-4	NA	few	TGTGCCAGCAGCCCCCGGCGACTGGGACCCAATGAGCAGTTCTTC	CASSPRRLGPNEQFF
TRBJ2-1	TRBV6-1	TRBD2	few	TGTGCCAGCAGGTCGGGGGGTCTGTACAATGAGCAGTTCTTC	CASRSGGLYNEQFF
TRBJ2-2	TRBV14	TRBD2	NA	TGTGCCAGCAGCCAAGTGAGGGGAATCCCTAGCGGGTCCAACACCGGGGAGCTGTTTTTT	CASSQVRGIPSGSNTGELFF
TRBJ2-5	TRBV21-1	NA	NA	TGTGCCAGCAGCAGGCGGGGGTTCTACGGAGAGACCCAGTACTTC	CASSRRGFYGETQYF
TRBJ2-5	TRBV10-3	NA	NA	TGTGCCATCGGGTTGGCAAAAGAGACCCAGTACTTC	CAIGLAKETQYF
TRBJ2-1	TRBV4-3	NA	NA	TGCGCCAGCAGCCAAGATTTAAAGGGAGCTTCGTATGAGCAGTTCTTC	CASSQDLKGASYEQFF
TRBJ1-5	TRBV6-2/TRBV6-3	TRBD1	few	TGTGCCAGCAGTTACGGGACAGCTCTAAGGCCCCAGCATTTT	CASSYGTALRPQHF
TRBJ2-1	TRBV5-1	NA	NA	TGCGCCAGCAGCTTGGCCCAGGGGGGGTTGAGGAATGAGCAGTTCTTC	CASSLAQGGLRNEQFF
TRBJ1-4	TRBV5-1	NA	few	TGCGCCAGCAGCTTGGGCAGGGAAGGGGAAAAACTGTTTTTT	CASSLGREGEKLFF
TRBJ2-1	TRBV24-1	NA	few	TGTGCCACCAGTGATTCTGGACAGTCACCCAATGAGCAGTTCTTC	CATSDSGQSPNEQFF
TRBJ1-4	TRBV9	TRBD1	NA	TGTGCCAGCAGCGCAGACAGGGATAGGGCTGAAAAACTGTTTTTT	CASSADRDRAEKLFF
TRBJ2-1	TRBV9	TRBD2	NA	TGTGCCAGCAGCGACCCCCGGACTAGCGTCGCAATTAATGAGCAGTTCTTC	CASSDPRTSVAINEQFF
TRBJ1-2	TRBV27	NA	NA	TGTGCCAGCAGATTAGACGGGCTCTATGGCTACACCTTC	CASRLDGLYGYTF
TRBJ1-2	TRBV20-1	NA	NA	TGCAGTGCTGGGGATAAGTATGGCTACACCTTC	CSAGDKYGYTF
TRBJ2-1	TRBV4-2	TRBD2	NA	TGTGCCAGCAGCCAAGACGGAAATAGCGGGAGCCCGTACAATGAGCAGTTCTTC	CASSQDGNSGSPYNEQFF
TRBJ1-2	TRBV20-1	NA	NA	TGCAGTGCTGTCCCACAGGGACTTAACTATGGCTACACCTTC	CSAVPQGLNYGYTF
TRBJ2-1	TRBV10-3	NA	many	TGTGCCATCAGTGTGGAGGGTCTGGTAAGGAGTGAGCAGTTCTTC	CAISVEGLVRSEQFF
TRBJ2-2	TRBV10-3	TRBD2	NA	TGTGCCAACCGGCCGAGCGGAGCGGGGTACACCGGGGAGCTGTTTTTT	CANRPSGAGYTGELFF
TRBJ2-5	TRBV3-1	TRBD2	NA	TGTGCCAGCAGCCAAGCGGGTGAGGGACTAGCGGGGGTAGAGACCCAGTACTTC	CASSQAGEGLAGVETQYF
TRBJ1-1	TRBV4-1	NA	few	TGCGCCAGCAGCCAAGAACGGGACACTGAAGCTTTCTTT	CASSQERDTEAFF
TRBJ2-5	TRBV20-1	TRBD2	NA	TGCAGTGCTAGAGATAGTGGTAGCGGGGGGACCCAGTACTTC	CSARDSGSGGTQYF
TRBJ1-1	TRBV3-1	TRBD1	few	TGTGCCAGCAGCCGGCCCGGGTCGGACAGGGGTATCGCTGAAGCTTTCTTT	CASSRPGSDRGIAEAFF
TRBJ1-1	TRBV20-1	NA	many	TGCAGTGCGCAAGGTGGGCCTGAAGCTTTCTTT	CSAQGGPEAFF
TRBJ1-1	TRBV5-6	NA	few	TGTGCCAGCAGCCTTCAGTTCACTGAAGCTTTCTTT	CASSLQFTEAFF
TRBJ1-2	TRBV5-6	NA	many	TGTGCCAGCAGCTTTGGGACGACTGGCTACACCTTC	CASSFGTTGYTF